The 20 T cell receptor beta chains below come from one sample, sequenced in a study of CD8+ T cells in alopecia areata (dated by TCRdb to 2016 to 2019). Library prep was done by the immunoSEQ multiplex PCR assay. RNA was extracted from all samples and reverse transcribed into cDNA as template for TCR sequencing. In TCRdb, the immuneACCESS table is reduced to in-frame sequences with V and J assigned. These tables do not hold every clone; where another copy was compared, an unresolved V gene accounts for under half, and the others remain unexplained. The sample table lists a few hundred thousand clones, around 50% of them with a count of one. The ten top clones hold under 5% of the sample. Specimen: CD8+ T cells sorted from blood. Receptor source: a human donor in good health.

The chain couples TRBV25-1 to TRBJ1-2; 8 positions match TRBD1. Germline assignment: CDR1 MGHDK and CDR2 SYGVNS. Trimming removed 0 bases from V and 12 bases from J; junction bases left unmatched: 9. The CDR3 spans 14 residues. CDR3: CASSEYHGQGAHTF. As DNA, the CDR3 is TGTGCCAGCAGTGAATACCACGGACAGGGAGCTCACACCTTC.

This clone has a single count. The chain couples TRBV7-9 to TRBJ2-7, with D possibly being TRBD1 (6 bases). This CDR3 has 11 amino acids. V was trimmed by 5 bases and J by 7 bases, leaving 9 bases between them. CDR1 and CDR2 (germline): SEHNR, FQNEAQ (reference sequence). CDR3 region: CASSPGTEQYF. The CDR3 DNA sequence: TGTGCCAGCAGCCCCGGGACAGAGCAGTACTTC.

A few counts support this clone. The chain combines TRBV19 with TRBJ2-7; possibly TRBD1 for D (6 bases). CDR1 and CDR2 from the germline V gene are LNHDA and SQIVND (reference sequence). The CDR3 is 13 residues long. Between the trimmed V and J ends, which lost 4 bases and 5 bases, there was a span of 12 bases. The CDR3 spells CASSTRGVNEQYF. The CDR3 nucleotides read TGTGCCAGTAGTACCAGGGGTGTAAACGAGCAGTACTTC. The whole variable domain, filled in from reference TRBV19 and TRBJ2-7, reads DGGITQSPKYLFRKEGQNVTLSCEQNLNHDAMYWYRQDPGQGLRLIYYSQIVNDFQKGDIAEGYSVSREKKESFPLTVTSAQKNPTAFYLCASSTRGVNEQYFGPGTRLTVT.

This clone has only a few counts. The rearrangement links TRBV5-5 to TRBJ2-1; 8 bases are a match to TRBD2. This CDR3 spans 15 amino acids. Germline lookup yields CDR1 SGHKS and CDR2 YYEKEE (reference sequence). Germline trimming cut 1 base from V and 3 bases from J; bases unmatched to any gene: 3. The CDR3 here is CASSLFSGDYNEQFF. DNA for the CDR3: TGTGCCAGCAGCTTGTTTAGCGGGGACTACAATGAGCAGTTCTTC. Based on the CDR3 plus reference TRBV5-5 and TRBJ2-1, the full variable domain is DAGVTQSPTHLIKTRGQQVTLRCSPISGHKSVSWYQQVLGQGPQFIFQYYEKEERGRGNFPDRFSARQFPNYSSELNVNALLLGDSALYLCASSLFSGDYNEQFFGPGTRLTVL.

This clone came up a few times. The DNA for the CDR3 is TGTGCCAGCAGCTTGACTGAAGCTTTCTTT. The encoded protein is CASSLTEAFF. The V and J genes are TRBV7-9 and TRBJ1-1; D is ambiguous. Germline CDR1 is SEHNR and CDR2 is FQNEAQ (reference sequence). The V gene lost 3 bases and the J gene lost 5 bases, with 1 base spanning the gap. The CDR3 runs 10 residues.

This sequence joins TRBV11-2 and TRBJ2-1; D possibly uses TRBD1 or TRBD2 (5 bases each). The CDR3 has 16 residues. Germline V gene sequence: CDR1 SGHAT, CDR2 FQNNGV. V lost 6 bases, J lost 6 bases, and 21 bases lay in between. The CDR3 loop is CASSSILGWGPNEQFF. The CDR3 coding sequence is TGTGCCAGCAGTTCTATCCTGGGCTGGGGACCCAATGAGCAGTTCTTC. Complete variable domain (other parts from reference TRBV11-2 and TRBJ2-1): EAGVAQSPRYKIIEKRQSVAFWCNPISGHATLYWYQQILGQGPKLLIQFQNNGVVDDSQLPKDRFSAERLKGVDSTLKIQPAKLEDSAVYLCASSSILGWGPNEQFFGPGTRLTVL.

V gene TRBV11-2 combines with J gene TRBJ2-3; D not resolved. The CDR3 totals 12 residues. Trimming removed 3 bases from V and 10 bases from J, with 11 bases in between. Germline V gene data show CDR1 as SGHAT and CDR2 as FQNNGV. The CDR3 loop reads CASSFGRWAQYF. The CDR3 nucleotides are TGTGCCAGCAGCTTTGGCCGGTGGGCGCAGTATTTT.

There are a few counts of this clone. The J gene is TRBJ1-1, the V gene TRBV29-1, with D hard to call. From germline, CDR1 is SQVTM and CDR2 ANQGSEA. This CDR3 region has 12 residues. V dropped 4 bases and J dropped 5 bases, with 11 bases sitting between them. In DNA, the CDR3 is TGCAGCGTTGGGACTTGGGGAACTGAAGCTTTCTTT. This encodes CSVGTWGTEAFF.

The gene calls are TRBV4-1 and TRBJ1-4; D remains ambiguous. The germline gives CDR1 MGHRA, CDR2 YSYEKL. This CDR3 has 15 residues. Trimming cost V 1 base and J 1 base, with 7 bases left between them. The CDR3 here is CASSQVQGTNEKLFF. CDR3 DNA: TGCGCCAGCAGCCAAGTACAAGGAACTAATGAAAAACTGTTTTTT.

The V gene is TRBV4-1, the J gene TRBJ1-4; tentatively, D is TRBD1 (5 bases). The CDR3 sequence is 15 residues long. Germline V gene data show CDR1 as MGHRA and CDR2 as YSYEKL. Trimming stripped 1 base from V and 8 bases from J, with 14 bases between. The CDR3, as DNA: TGCGCCAGCAGCCAAGGACACACGGGGCCCGAAAAACTGTTTTTT. The encoded protein is CASSQGHTGPEKLFF.

The CDR3 loop is CASSPRDTGRDEQYF. DNA for the CDR3: TGTGCCAGCTCTCCCCGGGACACCGGGCGGGACGAGCAGTACTTC. V gene TRBV18 combines with J gene TRBJ2-7, with a weak D call TRBD1 (6 bases). The ends were cut back, 6 bases at V and 5 bases at J, with 20 bases in the middle. CDR3 size: 15 residues. Germline lookup yields CDR1 KGHSH and CDR2 LQKENI.

The V and J genes are TRBV6-5 and TRBJ2-5, with a possible D match to TRBD2 (6 bases). The V and J ends lost 7 bases and 2 bases respectively, with 17 bases between them. This CDR3 is 15 amino acids long. Germline V gene data show CDR1 as MNHEY and CDR2 as SVGAGI. The CDR3 nucleotides read TGTGCCAGCACTCTCAACCGGGGGATACAAGAGACCCAGTACTTC. Amino acids: CASTLNRGIQETQYF.

The chain has TRBV5-6 and TRBJ2-1, with 9 bases that match TRBD1. Germline CDR1 SGHDT, CDR2 YYEEEE. The V and J ends lost 3 bases and 3 bases, in that order; junction bases with no gene match: 7. The CDR3 sequence is 16 residues long. The CDR3 DNA reads as TGTGCCAGCAGCTACCCGACAGGGGGATTCTACAATGAGCAGTTCTTC. This sequence encodes CASSYPTGGFYNEQFF.

CDR3 nucleotides: TGTGCCAGCAGCTTAGCCGATTGGACAGAAGAGGGGAACACTGAAGCTTTCTTT. Protein: CASSLADWTEEGNTEAFF. V is TRBV7-8 and J is TRBJ1-1, with D perhaps matching TRBD1 (6 bases). This CDR3 spans 18 amino acids. Trimming shortened V by 0 bases and J by 1 base, and 18 bases separated the two germline ends. Germline V CDR1 and CDR2: SGHVS, FQNEAQ.

The genes are TRBV14 and TRBJ1-2, with D possibly matching TRBD1 (5 bases). There are 15 residues in the CDR3. Germline V gene data show CDR1 as SGHDN and CDR2 as FVKESK. Trimming removed 0 bases at V and 6 bases at J, with 14 bases between. CDR3 protein: CASSQEGLGGDGYTF. The CDR3 DNA is TGTGCCAGCAGCCAAGAAGGTCTTGGGGGGGATGGCTACACCTTC.

The chain has TRBV2 and TRBJ1-2; D not resolved. This CDR3 contains 17 residues. Germline loops: CDR1 SNHLY, CDR2 FYNNEI. V lost 0 bases, J lost 0 bases, and 14 bases lay in between. CDR3 residues: CASSEATMRRTNYGYTF. The CDR3 region has the DNA TGTGCCAGCAGTGAAGCGACTATGAGACGGACTAACTATGGCTACACCTTC.

About this clone: The sample contains more than one DNA sequence encoding this CDR3. This chain links TRBV27 with TRBJ2-3, with unresolved D. V lost 3 bases to trimming and J lost 2 bases, with 9 bases between them. The CDR3 is made up of 14 amino acids. Per the germline V gene, CDR1 is MNHEY and CDR2 is SMNVEV (reference sequence). CDR3 protein: CASSLGRSTDTQYF. The CDR3 region has the DNA TGTGCCAGCAGTTTGGGCAGATCCACAGATACGCAGTATTTT.

This rearrangement joins TRBV2 to TRBJ1-2; TRBD1 might be the D (5 bases). V was pared by 9 bases and J by 4 bases, with 18 bases between. Germline CDR1 and CDR2: SNHLY and FYNNEI. The CDR3 consists of 14 residues. The CDR3 region has the DNA TGTGCCAGAAAGCCCCAGGGCCGGGGCTATGGCTACACCTTC. Amino acid sequence: CARKPQGRGYGYTF.

The chain employs TRBV13 and TRBJ2-5, with TRBD1 matching over 7 bases. The CDR3 contains 14 residues. J was trimmed by 3 bases and V by 5 bases; bases with no gene match: 6. Germline V gene data show CDR1 as PRHDT and CDR2 as FYEKMQ (reference sequence). CDR3 sequence reads: CASSLRQGEETQYF. The CDR3 coding sequence is TGTGCCAGCAGCCTCCGACAGGGTGAAGAGACCCAGTACTTC.

The chain combines TRBV2 with TRBJ2-1, with TRBD2 matching over 9 bases. Germline V gene lookup returns CDR1 SNHLY and CDR2 FYNNEI. The CDR3 totals 14 residues. The J segment lost 2 bases and the V segment lost 11 bases, leaving 7 bases of the junction unmatched. The CDR3 is CARRAGGTYNEQFF. DNA of the CDR3: TGTGCCCGCCGAGCGGGGGGCACCTACAATGAGCAGTTCTTC. The whole variable domain, filled in from reference TRBV2 and TRBJ2-1, reads EPEVTQTPSHQVTQMGQEVILRCVPISNHLYFYWYRQILGQKVEFLVSFYNNEISEKSEIFDDQFSVERPDGSNFTLKIRSTKLEDSAMYFCARRAGGTYNEQFFGPGTRLTVL.